Listed below are T cell receptor beta chains from one sample, sequenced in a study of T cells in Graves' hyperthyroidism and ophthalmopathy. TCRdb used MiXCR to reprocess the multiplex PCR reads, holding one entry per CDR3 protein. The profile shows approximately 600,000 distinct CDR3 sequences, 20% of them singletons. Sequencing was performed on blood. Receptors originate from a man aged 25-45 years with Graves' ophthalmopathy. CDR3s include the opening cysteine and the closing phenylalanine or tryptophan. A D gene is named only where the DNA matches it firmly. Clone size is shown for a subset of rows, as once, few, many or a class of expanded clone.

cdr3_aa	cdr3_nt	clone_size	v_call	d_call	j_call
CASSLLGGFAGELFF	TGTGCCAGCAGTTTATTAGGAGGGTTCGCCGGGGAGCTGTTTTTT	few	TRBV28	-	TRBJ2-2
CASSETRVQPQHF	TGTGCCAGCAGTGAAACCAGGGTGCAGCCCCAGCATTTT	-	TRBV6-1	-	TRBJ1-5
CASSWMGTPQETQYF	TGTGCCAGCAGCTGGATGGGGACACCGCAAGAGACCCAGTACTTC	few	TRBV5-5	-	TRBJ2-5
CAISEFGQGVTDTQYF	TGTGCCATCAGTGAGTTCGGACAGGGGGTCACAGATACGCAGTATTTT	-	TRBV10-3	TRBD1	TRBJ2-3
CASSFGTSGIYEQYF	TGTGCCAGCAGCTTCGGGACTAGCGGGATATACGAGCAGTACTTC	-	TRBV7-2	TRBD2	TRBJ2-7
CASSMTGAGTGELFF	TGTGCCAGCAGTATGACAGGGGCGGGCACCGGGGAGCTGTTTTTT	-	TRBV6-1	TRBD1	TRBJ2-2
CASSSGQAISGANVLTF	TGTGCCAGCAGCTCCGGGCAGGCGATCTCTGGGGCCAACGTCCTGACTTTC	once	TRBV7-3	-	TRBJ2-6
CASSGYVAGNYNEQFF	TGTGCCAGCAGCGGGTACGTAGCGGGAAACTACAATGAGCAGTTCTTC	-	TRBV9	TRBD2	TRBJ2-1
CASSVAPGGYNEQFF	TGTGCCAGCAGCGTAGCCCCAGGGGGGTACAATGAGCAGTTCTTC	many	TRBV9	-	TRBJ2-1
CASSLYRAAADTQYF	TGTGCCAGCAGTTTGTACAGGGCTGCGGCAGATACGCAGTATTTT	many	TRBV28	-	TRBJ2-3
CASSLLGQGVNQPQHF	TGTGCCAGCAGTTTATTGGGACAGGGGGTTAATCAGCCCCAGCATTTT	-	TRBV28	TRBD1	TRBJ1-5
CATSDHTSGDYEQYF	TGTGCCACCAGTGATCACACTAGCGGGGACTACGAGCAGTACTTC	-	TRBV24-1	TRBD2	TRBJ2-7
CASRENPIGGDAEAFF	TGTGCCAGCAGGGAAAACCCCATAGGAGGGGATGCGGAAGCTTTCTTT	many	TRBV6-2/TRBV6-3	-	TRBJ1-1